This is a list of T cell receptor beta chains from one sample in a study of blood T cell repertoires in COVID-19. Repertoires were generated with immunoSEQ multiplex PCR, while TCRdb's copy carries only in-frame clones and drops some. The sample shows under 350,000 clones, 80% to 90% of them seen only once. The sequencing input was peripheral blood. The receptors shown here come from a man aged 35-49 years with acute or convalescent COVID-19. CDR3s leave out the opening cysteine and the closing phenylalanine or tryptophan. The listing skips clone size in some rows; elsewhere it reads once, few, many or a size class.

TRBJ1-6,once,TRBV9,ASTMGQSYSPLH
TRBJ1-3,.,TRBV9,ASSPRGGLSGNTIY
TRBJ1-6,.,TRBV27,ASSLLSTGTNSPLH
TRBJ1-4,once,TRBV11-2,ASSRQASNEKLF
TRBJ2-4,.,TRBV23-1,ASSQLVTGENIQY
TRBJ1-2,.,TRBV12-2,ASRLGGDYGYT
TRBJ1-2,.,TRBV9,ASRGDGGYT
TRBJ1-2,.,TRBV28,ASRSTGGAGGYT
TRBJ1-1,.,TRBV5-1,ASRRGTGGETEAF
TRBJ2-2,.,TRBV19,ASRVSPGTGGTGELF
TRBJ1-1,.,TRBV7-9,ASSPSQGSLNTEAF
TRBJ1-6,.,TRBV3-1/TRBV3-2,ASSQVLSGGRGSSYNSPLH
TRBJ2-5,once,TRBV2,ASSEGVAGYQETQY
TRBJ2-1,.,TRBV29-1,SVEGGQGANEQF
TRBJ1-5,.,TRBV29-1,SVGTDNQPQH
TRBJ1-1,once,TRBV5-1,ASSFPGGADSTEAF
TRBJ2-7,.,TRBV6-1,ASSEGGDVTEQY
TRBJ1-1,.,TRBV9,ASRSDPSNTEAF
TRBJ1-4,.,TRBV6-5,ASRGQYEKLF
TRBJ2-5,.,TRBV7-6,ASSPGLAGGHFQETQY
TRBJ1-2,.,TRBV10-3,AISRDRDGGYGYT
TRBJ2-7,.,TRBV27,ASSFGQTYEQY
TRBJ2-6,.,TRBV12-3/TRBV12-4,ASRRGGANVLT
TRBJ1-2,.,TRBV12-3/TRBV12-4,ASSWAVYGYT
TRBJ2-7,few,TRBV5-6,ASSRTDSYEQY
TRBJ1-5,.,TRBV6-5,ASSRNRAVDQPQH
TRBJ1-1,.,TRBV9,ASSVEGWTEAF
TRBJ2-1,.,TRBV15,ATSRNREGTRLQF
TRBJ1-1,.,TRBV6-5,ASLPVGGSTEAF
TRBJ2-2,.,TRBV19,ATDSGATGELF
TRBJ1-6,.,TRBV5-1,ASSIDREPNSPLH
TRBJ1-1,.,TRBV7-2,ASTQTGSTEAF
TRBJ1-1,.,TRBV7-3,ASSLTGQGTEAF
TRBJ2-7,.,TRBV4-2,ASSQDRNRGKYEQY
TRBJ1-5,.,TRBV5-8,ASSLFVTPDQPQH
TRBJ1-1,once,TRBV19,ASIPLGQGYTEAF
TRBJ2-7,.,TRBV11-1,ASSLTGASYEQY
TRBJ1-1,.,TRBV15,ATGPQGWGAGEAF
TRBJ2-1,few,TRBV29-1,SVDGGVFEPF
TRBJ1-2,.,TRBV7-6,ASSSGQGNYGYT